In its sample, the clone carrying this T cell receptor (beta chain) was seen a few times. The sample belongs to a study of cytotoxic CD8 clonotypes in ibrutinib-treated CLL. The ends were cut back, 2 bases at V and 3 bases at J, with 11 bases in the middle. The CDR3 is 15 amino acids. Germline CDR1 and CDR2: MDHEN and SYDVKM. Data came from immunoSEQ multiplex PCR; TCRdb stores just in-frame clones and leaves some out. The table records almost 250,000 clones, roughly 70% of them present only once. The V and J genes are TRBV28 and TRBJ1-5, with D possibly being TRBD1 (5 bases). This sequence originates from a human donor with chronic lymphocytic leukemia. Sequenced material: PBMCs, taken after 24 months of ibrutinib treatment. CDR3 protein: CASSLPLGDNQPQHF. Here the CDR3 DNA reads TGTGCCAGCAGTTTACCCCTGGGGGACAATCAGCCCCAGCATTTT.